The present TCR beta chain was sequenced within a study of blood T cell repertoires in COVID-19. As for the study in general: T cells, B-cell-depleted T cells, or PBMCs supplied cDNA or gDNA.

The CDR3 totals 14 residues. Germline V gives CDR1 MGHRA, CDR2 YSYEKL. Trimming removed 4 bases from V and 0 bases from J; junction bases left unmatched: 0. Repertoires were generated with immunoSEQ multiplex PCR, while TCRdb's copy carries only in-frame clones and drops some. Altogether fewer than 400,000 clones are present, 85% being singletons, with the ten largest covering about 2%. Sequences were obtained from PBMCs or T cells enriched from blood (not recorded which). The rearrangement links TRBV4-1 to TRBJ2-1, with 7 bases identical to TRBD2. The sequence was obtained from a woman under 40 who had been exposed to COVID-19. CDR3 in DNA: TGCGCCAGCAGCCGCGGGGGCTCCTACAATGAGCAGTTCTTC. Protein: CASSRGGSYNEQFF.